This is a list of T cell receptor beta chains from one sample in a study of cytomegalovirus exposure and HLA in healthy donors. Some clones are missing from TCRdb's copy, which holds only in-frame ones; the method was immunoSEQ multiplex PCR. The table lists under 250,000 clones, roughly 79% of them singletons. Specimen: PBMCs. The receptors originated from a male donor in good health and CMV-seronegative. The CDR3 runs from the conserved cysteine through the conserved F or W. A D gene is named only where the DNA matches it firmly. Size is omitted from some rows. Given values are once, few, many or a class for expanded clones.

v_gene	d_gene	len	j_gene	abundance	CDR3aa	CDR3nt
TRBV18	NA	14	TRBJ2-3	NA	CASSPGLRTDTQYF	TGTGCCAGCTCACCAGGGCTTCGGACAGATACGCAGTATTTT
TRBV6-5	NA	12	TRBJ1-1	NA	CASNQGYTEAFF	TGTGCCAGCAATCAGGGTTACACTGAAGCTTTCTTT
TRBV7-3	NA	13	TRBJ1-2	NA	CASSLPQNYGYTF	TGTGCCAGCAGCTTACCACAAAACTATGGCTACACCTTC
TRBV9	NA	8	TRBJ2-1	NA	CASSPLFF	TGTGCCAGCAGCCCCTTATTCTTC
TRBV10-3	TRBD1	15	TRBJ2-2	NA	CASQTGGRNTGELFF	TGTGCCAGTCAAACAGGGGGAAGAAACACCGGGGAGCTGTTTTTT
TRBV7-2	NA	14	TRBJ2-7	NA	CASSPQGGSYEQYF	TGTGCCAGCAGCCCCCAGGGTGGTTCCTACGAGCAGTACTTC
TRBV28	TRBD1	12	TRBJ1-2	NA	CASKGQIYGYTF	TGTGCCAGCAAGGGACAGATCTATGGCTACACCTTC
TRBV6-1	TRBD2	17	TRBJ2-2	NA	CASSERGRAPNTGELFF	TGTGCCAGCAGTGAACGCGGGAGGGCCCCGAACACCGGGGAGCTGTTTTTT
TRBV7-9	TRBD1	15	TRBJ1-3	NA	CASSLGDRAGNTIYF	TGTGCCAGCAGCTTAGGGGACAGGGCTGGAAACACCATATATTTT
TRBV4-1	NA	15	TRBJ1-5	NA	CASSLGESGIQPQHF	TGCGCCAGCAGCCTCGGGGAATCGGGTATTCAGCCCCAGCATTTT
TRBV7-3	NA	17	TRBJ1-1	NA	CASSLTSRQGVITEAFF	TGTGCCAGCAGCTTAACGAGTAGGCAGGGCGTAATAACTGAAGCTTTCTTT
TRBV14	TRBD2	16	TRBJ2-1	few	CASSQDPGTTYNEQFF	TGTGCCAGCAGCCAAGATCCGGGGACTACCTACAATGAGCAGTTCTTC
TRBV18	NA	16	TRBJ2-1	few	CASSPPIANTYNEQFF	TGTGCCAGCTCACCACCGATAGCGAATACCTACAATGAGCAGTTCTTC
TRBV4-1	NA	16	TRBJ2-2	NA	CASSQDPGVNTGELFF	TGCGCCAGCAGCCAAGACCCGGGGGTTAACACCGGGGAGCTGTTTTTT
TRBV4-2	NA	16	TRBJ2-3	NA	CASSQGIAASTDTQYF	TGTGCCAGCAGCCAAGGGATAGCGGCTAGCACAGATACGCAGTATTTT
TRBV28	NA	10	TRBJ2-1	NA	CASSRGEQFF	TGTGCCAGCAGCCGGGGTGAGCAGTTCTTC
TRBV5-4	TRBD1	15	TRBJ2-3	NA	CASGARDRVTDTQYF	TGTGCCAGCGGAGCCCGGGACAGGGTCACAGATACGCAGTATTTT
TRBV7-2	NA	16	TRBJ1-5	NA	CASSLGGSRGNQPQHF	TGTGCCAGCAGCTTAGGGGGGAGCAGGGGTAATCAGCCCCAGCATTTT
TRBV28	TRBD1	14	TRBJ1-1	NA	CASRLGGMNTEAFF	TGTGCCAGCAGGCTAGGGGGCATGAACACTGAAGCTTTCTTT
TRBV6-6	TRBD1	10	TRBJ1-1	NA	CASSRDRAFF	TGTGCCAGCAGCCGGGACAGGGCTTTCTTT
TRBV27	NA	14	TRBJ1-1	NA	CASSLSRGYTEAFF	TGTGCCAGTAGTTTATCCAGGGGATACACTGAAGCTTTCTTT
TRBV2	NA	13	TRBJ2-2	NA	CASSQQGTGELFF	TGTGCCAGCAGTCAGCAGGGCACCGGGGAGCTGTTTTTT
TRBV27	TRBD1	15	TRBJ1-5	NA	CASSSRQGWNQPQHF	TGTGCCAGCAGTTCGAGACAGGGTTGGAATCAGCCCCAGCATTTT
TRBV7-7	TRBD2	15	TRBJ2-3	NA	CASSLFAGGTDTQYF	TGTGCCAGCAGCTTATTTGCGGGGGGTACAGATACGCAGTATTTT
TRBV18	NA	15	TRBJ2-7	NA	CASSPTTGKGYEQYF	TGTGCCAGCTCCCCAACCACGGGGAAAGGCTACGAGCAGTACTTC
TRBV7-2	NA	15	TRBJ2-7	NA	CASSIRAGVYDEQYF	TGTGCCAGCAGCATCCGGGCCGGGGTCTACGACGAGCAGTACTTC
TRBV7-2	TRBD1	15	TRBJ2-7	NA	CASSLEDRPTYEQYF	TGTGCCAGCAGCTTAGAGGACAGGCCCACCTACGAGCAGTACTTC
TRBV5-6	TRBD1	15	TRBJ2-5	NA	CASSLGQGVTKTQYF	TGTGCCAGCAGCCTCGGACAGGGGGTAACAAAGACCCAGTACTTC
TRBV29-1	TRBD1	12	TRBJ1-1	once	CSVLTGGTEAFF	TGCAGCGTCCTGACAGGGGGCACTGAAGCTTTCTTT
TRBV6-5	NA	13	TRBJ2-3	few	CASTTSGTDTQYF	TGTGCCAGCACAACGTCGGGAACAGATACGCAGTATTTT
TRBV28	TRBD1	14	TRBJ1-1	NA	CASKAETGGTEAFF	TGTGCCAGCAAGGCGGAGACAGGGGGCACTGAAGCTTTCTTT
TRBV5-4	TRBD2	15	TRBJ2-5	NA	CASSSESGGAETQYF	TGTGCCAGCAGCTCCGAGAGCGGGGGGGCGGAGACCCAGTACTTC
TRBV2	NA	14	TRBJ1-5	few	CASSSGTRGSPQHF	TGTGCCAGCAGTTCCGGGACACGGGGTTCGCCCCAGCATTTT
TRBV30	NA	14	TRBJ1-5	few	CAWSVRDTNQPQHF	TGTGCCTGGAGTGTACGGGACACCAATCAGCCCCAGCATTTT
TRBV7-2	TRBD1	15	TRBJ1-1	NA	CASSGWGQGTTEAFF	TGTGCCAGCAGCGGGTGGGGACAGGGGACGACTGAAGCTTTCTTT
TRBV7-3	TRBD2	15	TRBJ2-7	NA	CASSSGLAGSSEQYF	TGTGCCAGCAGCTCTGGACTAGCGGGGTCTAGTGAGCAGTACTTC
TRBV27	NA	13	TRBJ1-2	once	CASSAGVNYGYTF	TGTGCCAGCAGTGCAGGGGTTAACTATGGCTACACCTTC
TRBV21-1	NA	13	TRBJ2-5	once	CASSKIGAETQYF	TGTGCCAGCAGCAAGATAGGGGCAGAGACCCAGTACTTC
TRBV2	TRBD1	14	TRBJ2-5	NA	CASSKDRGQETQYF	TGTGCCAGCAGTAAGGACAGGGGGCAAGAGACCCAGTACTTC
TRBV5-1	NA	14	TRBJ2-7	NA	CASSGNTGSREQYF	TGCGCCAGCAGCGGTAATACAGGGTCTCGGGAGCAGTACTTC
TRBV27	NA	17	TRBJ2-1	NA	CASSSKGTPVYGGEQFF	TGTGCCAGCAGTTCAAAAGGGACTCCTGTTTATGGTGGAGAGCAGTTCTTC
TRBV29-1	NA	15	TRBJ2-3	NA	CSAEKDAGARDTQYF	TGCAGCGCCGAGAAGGATGCGGGGGCGCGGGATACGCAGTATTTT
TRBV29-1	TRBD1	13	TRBJ2-7	NA	CSVPGQGAHEQYF	TGCAGCGTACCGGGACAGGGGGCCCACGAGCAGTACTTC
TRBV5-6	NA	15	TRBJ2-5	many	CASRRWTNQQETQYF	TGTGCCAGCAGACGTTGGACTAACCAACAAGAGACCCAGTACTTC
TRBV2	NA	19	TRBJ1-5	NA	CASSDWPRRTALSNQPQHF	TGTGCCAGCAGTGATTGGCCCCGTAGGACAGCCCTTAGCAATCAGCCCCAGCATTTT
TRBV5-1	TRBD1	17	TRBJ2-3	NA	CASSTEPGQGTTDTQYF	TGCGCCAGCAGCACGGAACCGGGACAGGGGACGACAGATACGCAGTATTTT